Below, one TCR beta chain is given with its context. Its antigen is not identified. The entry originates in a study of blood T cells in healthy people across ages. Sample-barcoded 5' priming and a J-beta primer mix drove a second PCR of about 6 to 11 cycles. Via MiXCR, TCRdb re-called the 5' RACE reads, giving one row per CDR3 protein. The data contain over 750,000 distinct CDR3 sequences, 25% of them singletons. The study's findings and limits: Long-lived donors carried more naive CD4+ cells and greater diversity than aged donors.

Whenever a sample was processed, at least 6.5 million PBMCs were isolated. The CDR3 length is 16 residues. V shed 3 bases and J 10 bases; nucleotides not matched to a gene: 12. Germline V gene sequence: CDR1 LGHDT, CDR2 YNNKEL (reference sequence). The sample also formed part of further work on T cells of mothers and their children. That study adds: The sample comes from fewer than 10 healthy Caucasian donors: mothers and children. Not a single persistent microchimeric T cell clone was detected.

The sequencing sample was made of blood. This TCR was recovered from a boy under 18 in good health. The chain couples TRBV3-1 to TRBJ2-4, with 10 bases matching TRBD1. The CDR3 DNA sequence: TGTGCCAGCAGCCATGGAGGGACAGGGGTAATGCGTATTCAGTACTTC. This sequence encodes CASSHGGTGVMRIQYF.